A single sample is the source of the 31 T cell receptor beta chains below, sequenced in a study of T cell changes during pregnancy in multiple sclerosis. Only in-frame clones appear in the TCRdb table, and some are missing; sequencing was by immunoSEQ multiplex PCR. The repertoire has about 72,000 clones, roughly nine tenths of them found once; the top ten carry around 0.89%. The source material was peripheral blood, sampled in the second trimester of pregnancy. The receptors shown here come from a female donor with multiple sclerosis, enrolled in a pregnancy study.

V gene TRBV2 combines with J gene TRBJ2-5, with 8 bases matching TRBD2. The germline V gene has CDR1 SNHLY and CDR2 FYNNEI. The J segment lost 1 base and the V segment lost 2 bases, leaving 9 bases of the junction unmatched. CDR3 length: 17 amino acids. The CDR3 sequence is CASSENGRGSPQETQYF. The CDR3 DNA sequence: TGTGCCAGCAGTGAAAACGGGAGGGGATCACCCCAAGAGACCCAGTACTTC.

CDR3 protein: CASSDYNSGANVLTF. CDR3 DNA: TGTGCCAGCAGTGACTACAACTCTGGGGCCAACGTCCTGACTTTC. V and J are TRBV6-4 and TRBJ2-6; D uncertain. Per the germline V gene, CDR1 is MRHNA and CDR2 is SNTAGT. Deletions cut 1 base from V and 0 bases from J, with 4 bases between. The CDR3 length is 15 residues.

The chain recombines TRBV29-1 with TRBJ1-3; D is possibly TRBD1 (5 bases). V was shortened by 6 bases and J by 3 bases, with 6 bases between the two germline ends. The length of the CDR3 is 11 residues. Germline V gives CDR1 SQVTM, CDR2 ANQGSEA. CDR3 in amino acids: CSVDSGNTIYF. The CDR3 region has the DNA TGCAGCGTAGACAGTGGAAACACCATATATTTT.

The CDR3 nucleotides are TGTGCCAGCAGCCCACAGGGGCGGGAGCAGTACTTC. It codes for CASSPQGREQYF. The chain carries TRBV7-3 and TRBJ2-7, with TRBD1 matching over 7 bases. Trimming removed 5 bases from V and 7 bases from J; junction bases left unmatched: 5. The CDR3 is made up of 12 amino acids. Germline values: CDR1 SGHTA, CDR2 FQGTGA.

This chain links TRBV7-3 with TRBJ2-6; D unresolved. Trimming cost V 6 bases and J 0 bases, with 9 bases left between them. The germline V gene has CDR1 SGHTA and CDR2 FQGTGA. The CDR3 has 15 residues. In DNA, the CDR3 is TGTGCCAGCAGTCGAGACTTCTCTGGGGCCAACGTCCTGACTTTC. Translating gives CASSRDFSGANVLTF.

The chain carries TRBV5-4 and TRBJ1-4; a possible D gene is TRBD1 (6 bases). Germline CDR1 SGHNT, CDR2 YYREEE (reference sequence). V shed 4 bases and J shed 6 bases, with 13 bases lying between them. The CDR3 sequence is 14 residues long. This CDR3 is CASSPQGRDEKLFF. CDR3 in DNA: TGTGCCAGCAGCCCACAGGGACGGGATGAAAAACTGTTTTTT.

The J gene is TRBJ1-1, the V gene TRBV4-3; no clear D gene. The ends were cut back, 1 base at V and 1 base at J, with 10 bases in the middle. The CDR3 length is 15 residues. Looked up from germline, CDR1 is LGHNA and CDR2 is YSLEER. The CDR3 DNA reads TGCGCCAGCAGCCAAGTCGGGATGTGGAACACTGAAGCTTTCTTT. As protein: CASSQVGMWNTEAFF.

The genes are TRBV18 and TRBJ1-2, with D possibly being TRBD1 (6 bases). There are 14 residues in the CDR3. Trimming shortened V by 1 base and J by 6 bases, and 12 bases separated the two germline ends. Germline CDR1 is KGHSH and CDR2 is LQKENI. CDR3 residues: CASSPQQGWDGYTF. The CDR3 region has the DNA TGTGCCAGCTCACCACAGCAGGGGTGGGATGGCTACACCTTC.

This sequence joins TRBV7-3 and TRBJ1-1, with 12 bases fitting TRBD1. Germline trimming cut 8 bases from V and 7 bases from J; bases unmatched to any gene: 8. This CDR3 has 14 amino acids. CDR1 is SGHTA, CDR2 FQGTGA, per germline. This chain's CDR3 is CASSAGQGAFEAFF. The DNA of the CDR3 is TGTGCCAGCTCCGCGGGACAGGGGGCATTTGAAGCTTTCTTT.

The CDR3 DNA reads TGTGCCTGGAGTGTATATCCAGGTCCCAACTATGGCTACACCTTC. Its protein is CAWSVYPGPNYGYTF. The V gene is TRBV30, the J gene TRBJ1-2; D remains ambiguous. V was trimmed by 0 bases and J by 2 bases, leaving 13 bases between them. Germline CDR1 is GTSNPN and CDR2 is SVGIG (reference sequence). The CDR3 covers 15 residues.

The chain combines TRBV9 with TRBJ2-2; TRBD2 matches 15 bases. This CDR3 contains 17 residues. Trimming removed 2 bases from V and 2 bases from J; junction bases left unmatched: 1. CDR1 and CDR2 from the germline V gene are SGDLS and YYNGEE. DNA of the CDR3: TGTGCCAGCAGCGTGGGACTAGCGGGGGGTAACACCGGGGAGCTGTTTTTT. This translates into CASSVGLAGGNTGELFF.

The rearrangement links TRBV21-1 to TRBJ1-2. TRBV21-1 is described as a pseudogene. The CDR3 has 19 residues. CDR3 region: CASSKVGDGGKVDGYGYTF. CDR3 nucleotides: TGTGCCAGCAGCAAAGTAGGGGACGGGGGAAAGGTCGATGGCTATGGCTACACCTTC.

The V and J genes are TRBV21-1 and TRBJ1-1; TRBD1 is the table's D call and was not checked against the DNA. TRBV21-1 is marked as a pseudogene. The CDR3 consists of 14 residues. The CDR3 bases are TGTGCCCGAAATTTGGGGCCTTGGGACACTGAAGCTTTCTTT. Protein product: CARNLGPWDTEAFF.

The V and J genes are TRBV10-2 and TRBJ2-1; 8 bases line up with TRBD2. This CDR3 has 14 amino acids. Germline CDR1 reads WSHSY; CDR2 reads SAAADI. V dropped 6 bases and J dropped 7; count of bases not matched to a gene: 8. The CDR3 reads CASRAGAAGNEQFF. The CDR3 DNA is TGCGCCAGCAGAGCGGGGGCGGCTGGGAATGAGCAGTTCTTC.

This chain links TRBV6-5 with TRBJ1-1, with a tentative D call TRBD1 (5 bases). CDR1 and CDR2 (germline): MNHEY, SVGAGI. The CDR3 covers 15 residues. V lost 10 bases to trimming and J lost 4 bases, with 22 bases between them. The CDR3 DNA sequence: TGTGCCACTACTCAACCGGGACTAGGAACCACTGAAGCTTTCTTT. Residues: CATTQPGLGTTEAFF.

The V call is TRBV5-4, the J call TRBJ1-2; TRBD1 is a possible D gene (6 bases). V was shortened by 4 bases and J by 13 bases, with 20 bases between the two germline ends. The CDR3 is made up of 13 amino acids. Germline-derived CDR1 and CDR2 are SGHNT and YYREEE (reference sequence). The CDR3: CASSPVGGAHGTF. The CDR3 nucleotides read TGTGCCAGCAGCCCGGTGGGGGGGGCGCACGGCACCTTC.

The V call is TRBV10-3, the J call TRBJ1-1; 9 bases are a match to TRBD1. Germline loops: CDR1 ENHRY, CDR2 SYGVKD. The CDR3 runs 13 residues. The junction had 4 bases not matched to a gene; V was cut back by 7 bases and J by 4 bases. For the CDR3, the DNA is TGTGCCATCACCTTGGACAGGGGCACTGAAGCTTTCTTT. This codes for CAITLDRGTEAFF.

V usage is TRBV7-6 and J usage is TRBJ2-3; 7 bases fit TRBD1. The CDR3 loop spans 17 amino acids. Germline values: CDR1 SGHVS, CDR2 FNYEAQ. V was clipped by 5 bases and J by 0 bases; unmatched bases: 11. The chain's CDR3 is CASSHPSSGQSTDTQYF. CDR3 DNA: TGTGCCAGCAGCCATCCAAGTTCGGGACAGAGCACAGATACGCAGTATTTT.

This sequence joins TRBV18 and TRBJ2-3; possibly TRBD1 for D (6 bases). The CDR3 has 14 amino acids. Looked up from germline, CDR1 is KGHSH and CDR2 is LQKENI. V was pared by 3 bases and J by 0 bases, with 7 bases between. CDR3 DNA: TGTGCCAGCTCACCGGACAGAAGCACAGATACGCAGTATTTT. Its protein is CASSPDRSTDTQYF.

The count of this clone is one. The chain couples TRBV15 to TRBJ2-2; tentative D call: TRBD2 (7 bases). This CDR3 comprises 20 residues. The V end was cut by 2 bases, the J end by 0 bases, with 22 bases between. CDR1 and CDR2 from the germline V gene are LNHNV and YYDKDF (reference sequence). This CDR3 reads CATSRPKHRGALSNTGELFF. The CDR3 nucleotides are TGTGCCACCAGCAGACCGAAGCACCGGGGGGCCCTATCGAACACCGGGGAGCTGTTTTTT.

This clone has a single count. This chain connects TRBV7-3 to TRBJ2-3; D is unresolved. Trimming cost V 3 bases and J 4 bases, with 5 bases left between them. CDR3 length: 12 residues. The germline V gene has CDR1 SGHTA and CDR2 FQGTGA. CDR3 in amino acids: CASSFGADTQYF. The CDR3 DNA reads TGTGCCAGCAGCTTCGGAGCAGATACGCAGTATTTT.

The chain recombines TRBV5-6 with TRBJ2-5, with 9 bases aligning to TRBD1. V trimming: 4 bases; J trimming: 5 bases; junction bases outside the gene matches: 15. This CDR3 region has 17 residues. Germline assignment: CDR1 SGHDT and CDR2 YYEEEE. CDR3 in amino acids: CASSKDRGQTASETQYF. The CDR3, as DNA: TGTGCCAGCAGCAAGGACAGGGGACAAACCGCCTCGGAGACCCAGTACTTC.

This clone was recorded only once. The chain employs TRBV10-3 and TRBJ1-3, with D possibly TRBD1 on 5 matching bases. Germline V gene lookup returns CDR1 ENHRY and CDR2 SYGVKD. The CDR3 has 15 residues. V was trimmed by 5 bases and J by 0 bases, leaving 11 bases between them. CDR3 protein: CAISPQVGSGNTIYF. In DNA, the CDR3 is TGTGCCATCAGTCCACAGGTCGGCTCTGGAAACACCATATATTTT.

This clone was recorded once. The rearrangement links TRBV15 to TRBJ2-7, with a possible D match to TRBD1 (5 bases). This CDR3 is 16 amino acids long. V lost 0 bases to trimming and J lost 4 bases, with 16 bases between them. CDR1 is LNHNV and CDR2 is YYDKDF in the germline V gene (reference sequence). CDR3 region: CATSREGPPNGYEQYF. DNA for the CDR3: TGTGCCACCAGCAGAGAGGGGCCACCGAACGGGTACGAGCAGTACTTC.

Regarding this clone: The identical CDR3 is also encoded by other nucleotide sequences in the sample. This chain links TRBV7-9 with TRBJ1-2, with a possible D match to TRBD1 (6 bases). The V gene lost 3 bases and the J gene lost 6 bases, with 8 bases spanning the gap. CDR3 length: 12 residues. Germline-derived CDR1 and CDR2 are SEHNR and FQNEAQ (reference sequence). CDR3 in DNA: TGTGCCAGCAGCTTTAACAGGGATGGCTACACCTTC. Its translation is CASSFNRDGYTF.

The genes are TRBV6-5 and TRBJ1-2; 8 bases are a match to TRBD1. CDR1 MNHEY and CDR2 SVGAGI come from the germline V gene. This CDR3 comprises 16 residues. V shed 3 bases, J shed 2 bases, and the junction held 8 bases outside the gene matches. The CDR3 reads CASSYELTGGNYGYTF. In nucleotides, the CDR3 is TGTGCCAGCAGTTATGAGCTAACAGGGGGAAACTATGGCTACACCTTC.

The chain recombines TRBV5-8 with TRBJ2-3, with 9 bases matching TRBD1. The CDR3 length is 16 residues. The J segment lost 4 bases and the V segment lost 4 bases, leaving 10 bases of the junction unmatched. The germline gives CDR1 SGHTS, CDR2 YDEGEE. The DNA for the CDR3 is TGTGCCAGCAGCGACCAATACAGGGGGCAGTCAGATACGCAGTATTTT. Amino acid sequence: CASSDQYRGQSDTQYF.

The V and J genes are TRBV4-1 and TRBJ2-5; perhaps TRBD1 as D (5 bases). Germline V lookup: CDR1 MGHRA, CDR2 YSYEKL. This CDR3 has 17 residues. V was pared by 2 bases and J by 5 bases, with 21 bases between. In DNA, the CDR3 is TGCGCCAGCAGCCAAATACCTCCCCGGGTCCCAGGGGAGACCCAGTACTTC. This gives the protein CASSQIPPRVPGETQYF.

Of note for this clone: The sample contains more than one DNA sequence encoding this CDR3. V gene TRBV9 combines with J gene TRBJ1-1; D uncertain. The V gene's germline CDR1 is SGDLS and CDR2 YYNGEE. The germline V and J ends were trimmed by 0 bases and 1 base, with 7 bases remaining between them. CDR3 length: 14 residues. The CDR3 nucleotides are TGTGCCAGCAGCGTAGGCGGTTCGAACACTGAAGCTTTCTTT. Amino acid sequence: CASSVGGSNTEAFF.

The chain carries TRBV10-1 and TRBJ1-1; D unresolved. The CDR3 totals 15 residues. Trimming stripped 4 bases from V and 1 base from J, with 13 bases between. From germline, CDR1 is WNHNN and CDR2 SYGVQD (reference sequence). CDR3 bases: TGCGCCAGCAGTGTAAGGGAGACACCGAACACTGAAGCTTTCTTT. It codes for CASSVRETPNTEAFF.

The rearrangement links TRBV29-1 to TRBJ2-1; possible D gene TRBD1, 6 bases. Germline values: CDR1 SQVTM, CDR2 ANQGSEA. The V end was cut by 7 bases, the J end by 13 bases, with 20 bases between. The CDR3 has 12 residues. The CDR3 sequence is CSAVTGPVNQFF. As DNA, the CDR3 is TGCAGCGCGGTCACAGGGCCTGTAAACCAGTTCTTC.